The clone carrying this TCR beta chain qualifies as medium-sized (0.01 to 0.1%). Its antigen is not known. This CDR3 region has 11 residues. V was pared by 2 bases and J by 5 bases, with 2 bases between. CDR1 is SGHTA and CDR2 is FQGNSA in the germline V gene. Whole-study findings and limits: The TCR gene usage of tumor memory CD4+ T cells clustered together with blood and lymph node memory CD4+ cells and with lymph node naive CD4+ cells. Tumor-infiltrating Treg TCR alpha and beta sequences overlapped most with tumor naive CD4+ T cells, then blood naive.

After constant-region reverse-primer amplification, full-length variable regions underwent semi-nested PCR with Nested Universal Primer A. From the 5' RACE reads, TCRdb called clonotypes with MiXCR, one entry per CDR3 protein. The sample includes 45,000 to 60,000 distinct CDR3 sequences, approximately 24% of them seen just once. Purified naive CD4+ T cells were depleted of CD25+ Tregs. What was sequenced was tumor-infiltrating naive CD4+ T cells sorted from the breast tumor. Subset: naive CD4+ T cells, CD4+CD45RA+CD25-. The chain joins TRBV7-2 to TRBJ2-3; unclear D gene. The origin of this receptor is a female donor with breast cancer. This chain's CDR3 is CASSLLDTQYF. The CDR3 region has the DNA TGTGCCAGCAGCTTACTAGATACGCAGTATTTT.